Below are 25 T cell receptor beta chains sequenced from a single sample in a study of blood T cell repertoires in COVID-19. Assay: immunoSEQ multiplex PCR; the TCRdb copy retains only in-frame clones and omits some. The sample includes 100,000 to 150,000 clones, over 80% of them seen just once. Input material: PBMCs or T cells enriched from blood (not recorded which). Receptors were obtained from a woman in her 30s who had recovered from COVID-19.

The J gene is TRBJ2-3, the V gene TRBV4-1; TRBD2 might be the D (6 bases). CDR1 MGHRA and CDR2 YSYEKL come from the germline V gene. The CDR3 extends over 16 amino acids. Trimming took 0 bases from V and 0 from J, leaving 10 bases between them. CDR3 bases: TGCGCCAGCAGCCAAGACGGGAGCGGGAGCACAGATACGCAGTATTTT. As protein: CASSQDGSGSTDTQYF.

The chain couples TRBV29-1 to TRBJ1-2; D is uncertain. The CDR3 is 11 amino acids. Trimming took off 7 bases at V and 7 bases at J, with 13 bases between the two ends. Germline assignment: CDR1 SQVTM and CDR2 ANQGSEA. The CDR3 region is CSGSVDSGYTF. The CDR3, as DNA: TGCAGCGGCTCGGTTGACTCTGGCTACACCTTC.

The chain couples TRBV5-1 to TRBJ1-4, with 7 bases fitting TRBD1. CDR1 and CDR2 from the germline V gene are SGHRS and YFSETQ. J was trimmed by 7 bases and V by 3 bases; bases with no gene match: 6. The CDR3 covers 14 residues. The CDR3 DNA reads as TGCGCCAGCAGCTCGGGACAGATTGGTGAAAAACTGTTTTTT. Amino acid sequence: CASSSGQIGEKLFF.

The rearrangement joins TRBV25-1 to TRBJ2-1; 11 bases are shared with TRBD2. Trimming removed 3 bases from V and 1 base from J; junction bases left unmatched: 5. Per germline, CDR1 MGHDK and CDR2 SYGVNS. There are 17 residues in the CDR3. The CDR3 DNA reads TGTGCCAGCAGTGAGAGTAGCGGGAGGGGTTCCTACAATGAGCAGTTCTTC. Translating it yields CASSESSGRGSYNEQFF.

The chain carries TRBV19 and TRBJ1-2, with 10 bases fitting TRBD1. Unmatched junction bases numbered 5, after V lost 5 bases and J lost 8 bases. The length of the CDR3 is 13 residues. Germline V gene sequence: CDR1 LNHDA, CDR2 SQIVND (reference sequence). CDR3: CASSYGQGGGYTF. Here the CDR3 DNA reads TGTGCCAGTAGTTACGGACAGGGGGGAGGCTACACCTTC.

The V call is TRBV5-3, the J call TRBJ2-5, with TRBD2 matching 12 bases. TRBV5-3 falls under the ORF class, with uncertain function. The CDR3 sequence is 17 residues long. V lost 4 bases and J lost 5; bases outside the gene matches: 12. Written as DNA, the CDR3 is TGTGCCAGAAGCACGGAACCGACTAGCGGGAGTGGGGAGACCCAGTACTTC. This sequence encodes CARSTEPTSGSGETQYF.

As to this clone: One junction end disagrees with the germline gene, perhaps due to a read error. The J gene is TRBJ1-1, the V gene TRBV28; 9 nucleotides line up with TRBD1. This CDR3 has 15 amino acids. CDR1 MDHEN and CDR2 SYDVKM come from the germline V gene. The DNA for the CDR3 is TGTGCCGGCAGCCGGCGGACAGGGGAGGGAACTGAAGCTTTCTTT. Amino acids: CAGSRRTGEGTEAFF.

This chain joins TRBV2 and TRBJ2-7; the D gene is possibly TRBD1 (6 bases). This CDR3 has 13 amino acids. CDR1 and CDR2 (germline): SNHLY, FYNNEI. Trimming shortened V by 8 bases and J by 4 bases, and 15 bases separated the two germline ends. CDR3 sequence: CASRDNLFYEQYF. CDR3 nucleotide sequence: TGTGCCAGCCGGGACAACCTTTTTTACGAGCAGTACTTC.

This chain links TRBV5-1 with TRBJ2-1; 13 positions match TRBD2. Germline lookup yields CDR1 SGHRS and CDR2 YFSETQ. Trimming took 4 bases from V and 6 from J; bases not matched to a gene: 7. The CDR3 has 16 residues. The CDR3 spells CASSVLLAGGPNEQFF. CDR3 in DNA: TGCGCCAGCAGCGTCCTACTAGCGGGGGGGCCCAATGAGCAGTTCTTC.

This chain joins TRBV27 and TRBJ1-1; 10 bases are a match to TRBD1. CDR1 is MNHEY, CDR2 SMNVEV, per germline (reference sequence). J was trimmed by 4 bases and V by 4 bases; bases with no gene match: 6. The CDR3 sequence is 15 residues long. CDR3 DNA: TGTGCCAGCAGTTCGCGGGGACAGGGGATCACTGAAGCTTTCTTT. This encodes CASSSRGQGITEAFF.

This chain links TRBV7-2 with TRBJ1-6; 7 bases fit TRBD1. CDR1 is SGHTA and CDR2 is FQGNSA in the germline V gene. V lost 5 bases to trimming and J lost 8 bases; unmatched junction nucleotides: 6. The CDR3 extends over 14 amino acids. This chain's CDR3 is CASSPGTADSPLHF. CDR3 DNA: TGTGCCAGCAGCCCCGGGACAGCCGATTCACCCCTCCACTTT.

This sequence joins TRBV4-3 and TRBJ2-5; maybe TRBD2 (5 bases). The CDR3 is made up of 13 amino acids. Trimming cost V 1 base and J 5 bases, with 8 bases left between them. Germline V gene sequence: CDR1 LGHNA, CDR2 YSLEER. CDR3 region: CASSQGKRETQYF. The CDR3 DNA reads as TGCGCCAGCAGCCAAGGCAAGCGGGAGACCCAGTACTTC.

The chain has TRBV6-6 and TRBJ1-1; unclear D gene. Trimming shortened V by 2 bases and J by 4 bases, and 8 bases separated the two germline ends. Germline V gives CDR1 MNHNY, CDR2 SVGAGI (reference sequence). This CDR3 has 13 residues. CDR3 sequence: CASSYRGSTEAFF. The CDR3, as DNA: TGTGCCAGCAGTTACCGGGGTTCCACTGAAGCTTTCTTT.

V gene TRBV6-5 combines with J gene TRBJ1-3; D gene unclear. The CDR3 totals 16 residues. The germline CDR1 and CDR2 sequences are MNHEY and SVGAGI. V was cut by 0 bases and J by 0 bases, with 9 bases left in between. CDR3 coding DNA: TGTGCCAGCAGTTACTCGGGCAGGAACTCTGGAAACACCATATATTTT. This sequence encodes CASSYSGRNSGNTIYF.

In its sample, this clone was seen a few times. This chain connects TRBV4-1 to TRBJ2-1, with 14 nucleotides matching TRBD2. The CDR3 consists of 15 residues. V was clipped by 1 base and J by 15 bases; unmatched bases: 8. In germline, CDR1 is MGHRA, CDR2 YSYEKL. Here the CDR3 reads CASSQAGTSGRLWFF. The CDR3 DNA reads TGCGCCAGCAGCCAAGCCGGGACTAGCGGGAGATTGTGGTTCTTC.

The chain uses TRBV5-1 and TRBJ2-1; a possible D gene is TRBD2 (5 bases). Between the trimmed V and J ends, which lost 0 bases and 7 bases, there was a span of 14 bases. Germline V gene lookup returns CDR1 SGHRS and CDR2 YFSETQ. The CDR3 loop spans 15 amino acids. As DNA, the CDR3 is TGCGCCAGCAGCTTGGCTAGCCCCCCAGGTAATGAGCAGTTCTTC. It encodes CASSLASPPGNEQFF.

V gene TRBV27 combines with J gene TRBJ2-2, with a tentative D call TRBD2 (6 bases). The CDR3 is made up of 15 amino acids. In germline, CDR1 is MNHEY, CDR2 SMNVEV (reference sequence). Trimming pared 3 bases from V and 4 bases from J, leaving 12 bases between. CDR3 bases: TGTGCCAGCAGTTTCGGAGGGTTGCGCACCGGGGAGCTGTTTTTT. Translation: CASSFGGLRTGELFF.

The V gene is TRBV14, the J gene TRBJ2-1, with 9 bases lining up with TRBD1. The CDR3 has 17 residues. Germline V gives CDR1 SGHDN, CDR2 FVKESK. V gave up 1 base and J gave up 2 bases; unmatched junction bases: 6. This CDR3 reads CASSQVAGQGPYNEQFF. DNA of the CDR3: TGTGCCAGCAGCCAAGTTGCGGGACAGGGTCCCTACAATGAGCAGTTCTTC.

CDR3 sequence: CASSLGRGQYYGYTF. The CDR3 DNA reads TGTGCCAGCAGCCTCGGCCGCGGGCAATACTATGGCTACACCTTC. The chain recombines TRBV11-2 with TRBJ1-2, with D unclear. V dropped 5 bases and J dropped 3 bases, with 16 bases sitting between them. The length of the CDR3 is 15 residues. Germline-derived CDR1 and CDR2 are SGHAT and FQNNGV.

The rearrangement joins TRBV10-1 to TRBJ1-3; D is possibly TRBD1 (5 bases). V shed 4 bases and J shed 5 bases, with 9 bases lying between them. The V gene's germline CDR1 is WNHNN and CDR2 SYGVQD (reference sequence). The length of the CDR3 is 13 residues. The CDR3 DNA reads TGCGCCAGCAGTGGACAGCAAAGAAACACCATATATTTT. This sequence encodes CASSGQQRNTIYF.

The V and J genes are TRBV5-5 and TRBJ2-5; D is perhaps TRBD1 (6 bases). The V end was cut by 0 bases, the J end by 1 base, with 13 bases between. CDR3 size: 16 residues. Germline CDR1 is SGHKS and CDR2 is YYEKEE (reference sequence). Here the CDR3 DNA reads TGTGCCAGCAGCTTGGGTCCGCGGACAGCCCAAGAGACCCAGTACTTC. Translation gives CASSLGPRTAQETQYF.

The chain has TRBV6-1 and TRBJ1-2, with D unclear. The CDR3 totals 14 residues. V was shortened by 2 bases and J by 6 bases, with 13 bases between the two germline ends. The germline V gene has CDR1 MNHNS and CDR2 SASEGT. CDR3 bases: TGTGCCAGCAGTGAAAGCGGGTTTACGAATGGCTACACCTTC. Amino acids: CASSESGFTNGYTF.

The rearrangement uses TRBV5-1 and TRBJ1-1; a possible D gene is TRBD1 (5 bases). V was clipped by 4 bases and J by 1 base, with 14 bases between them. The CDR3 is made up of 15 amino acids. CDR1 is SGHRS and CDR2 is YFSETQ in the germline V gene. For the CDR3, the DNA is TGCGCCAGCAGCCCGTGGACCCAGGGGAACACTGAAGCTTTCTTT. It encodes CASSPWTQGNTEAFF.

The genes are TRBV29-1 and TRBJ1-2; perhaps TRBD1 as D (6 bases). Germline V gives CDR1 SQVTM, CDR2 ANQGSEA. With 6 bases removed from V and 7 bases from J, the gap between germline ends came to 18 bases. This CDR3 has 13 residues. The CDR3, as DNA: TGCAGCGTAGTTTACTACAGGGCTGGTGGCTACACCTTC. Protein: CSVVYYRAGGYTF. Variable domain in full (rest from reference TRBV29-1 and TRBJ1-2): SAVISQKPSRDICQRGTSLTIQCQVDSQVTMMFWYRQQPGQSLTLIATANQGSEATYESGFVIDKFPISRPNLTFSTLTVSNMSPEDSSIYLCSVVYYRAGGYTFGSGTRLTVV.

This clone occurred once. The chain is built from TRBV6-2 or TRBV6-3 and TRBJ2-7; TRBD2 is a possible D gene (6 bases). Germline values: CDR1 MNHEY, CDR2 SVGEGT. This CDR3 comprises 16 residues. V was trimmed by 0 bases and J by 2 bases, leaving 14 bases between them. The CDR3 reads CASSYSGGGNTYEQYF. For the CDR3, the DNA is TGTGCCAGCAGTTACTCGGGCGGCGGGAACACCTACGAGCAGTACTTC.